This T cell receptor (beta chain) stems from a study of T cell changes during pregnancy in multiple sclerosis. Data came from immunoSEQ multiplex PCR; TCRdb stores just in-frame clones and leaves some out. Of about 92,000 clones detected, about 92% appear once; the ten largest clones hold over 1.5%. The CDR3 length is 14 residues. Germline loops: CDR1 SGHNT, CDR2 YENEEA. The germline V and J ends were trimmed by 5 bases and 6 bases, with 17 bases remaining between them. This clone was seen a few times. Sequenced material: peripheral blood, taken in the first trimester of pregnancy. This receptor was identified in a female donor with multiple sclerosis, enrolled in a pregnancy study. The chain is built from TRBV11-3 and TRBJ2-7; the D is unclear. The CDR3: CASSPRSPSTEQYF. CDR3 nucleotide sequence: TGTGCCAGCAGCCCTAGAAGTCCCTCTACCGAGCAGTACTTC.